The clone carrying this TCR beta chain was seen a handful of times. It was the library that attached unique molecular identifiers to individual cDNA molecules. In TCRdb, the RACE reads were re-called with MiXCR into one record per CDR3 protein. The sample consists of under 300,000 distinct CDR3 sequences, approximately 8% of them appearing once. The sample belongs to a study of human T cells and chemical hapten exposure. Study-wide context: It was small differences in pooled library volume that mainly caused per-sample TCR yields to vary.

The germline V gene has CDR1 SGHTA and CDR2 FQGNSA. This CDR3 is 14 amino acids long. V lost 5 bases, J lost 9 bases, and 17 bases lay in between. Time point given: pre-sensitization, week 0. Noted treatment: therapeutic diphenylcyclopropenone sensitization with weekly scalp DPC. Sequencing used whole blood, obtained in connection with sensitization to the hapten diphenylcyclopropenone (DPC). The TCR comes from a man aged 18 to 29 with alopecia areata. Some clones in this sample may be carry-over from other donors' samples. The rearrangement joins TRBV7-2 to TRBJ2-4, with a tentative D call TRBD2 (6 bases). The CDR3 loop reads CASSIPGLPLIQYF. CDR3 nucleotide sequence: TGTGCCAGCAGCATACCGGGACTCCCCCTCATTCAGTACTTC.